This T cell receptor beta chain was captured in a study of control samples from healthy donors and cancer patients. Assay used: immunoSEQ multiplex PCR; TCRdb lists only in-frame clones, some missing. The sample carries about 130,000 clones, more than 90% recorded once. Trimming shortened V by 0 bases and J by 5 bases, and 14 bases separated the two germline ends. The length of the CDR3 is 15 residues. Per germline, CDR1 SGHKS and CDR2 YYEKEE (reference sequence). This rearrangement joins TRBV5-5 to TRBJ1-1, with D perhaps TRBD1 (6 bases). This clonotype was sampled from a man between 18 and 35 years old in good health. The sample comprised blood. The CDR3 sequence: CASSLESGAWTEAFF. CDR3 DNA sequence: TGTGCCAGCAGCTTGGAGTCGGGGGCGTGGACTGAAGCTTTCTTT.